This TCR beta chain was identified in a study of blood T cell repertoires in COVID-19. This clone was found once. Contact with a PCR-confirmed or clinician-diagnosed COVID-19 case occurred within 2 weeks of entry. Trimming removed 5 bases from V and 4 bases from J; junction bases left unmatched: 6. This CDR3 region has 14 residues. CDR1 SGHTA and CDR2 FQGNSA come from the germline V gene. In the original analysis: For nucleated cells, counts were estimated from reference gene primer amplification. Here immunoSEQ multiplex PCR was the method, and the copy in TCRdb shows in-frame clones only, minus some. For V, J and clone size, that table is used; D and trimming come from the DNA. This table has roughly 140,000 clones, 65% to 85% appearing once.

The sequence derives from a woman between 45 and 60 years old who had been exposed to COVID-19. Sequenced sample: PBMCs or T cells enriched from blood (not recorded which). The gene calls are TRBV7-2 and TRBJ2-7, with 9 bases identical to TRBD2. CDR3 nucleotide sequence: TGTGCCAGCAGCCCTGCGGGAGGGCCTTACGAGCAGTACTTC. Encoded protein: CASSPAGGPYEQYF.